This entry is about one TCR beta chain. This specimen comes from a study of blood T cell repertoires in COVID-19. The CDR3 has 17 residues. The V gene end was trimmed by 4 bases and the J gene end by 0 bases; junction bases not matched to a gene: 6. CDR1 MGHRA and CDR2 YSYEKL come from the germline V gene. Some clones are missing from TCRdb's copy, which holds only in-frame ones; the method was immunoSEQ multiplex PCR. This table holds some 140,000 clones, 80% to 85% found once. This sequence originates from a man in his 60s with acute or convalescent COVID-19. Source material: peripheral blood. The J gene is TRBJ1-1, the V gene TRBV4-1, with 12 bases lining up with TRBD1. The CDR3 protein is CASSPMGQGAMNTEAFF. In nucleotides, the CDR3 is TGCGCCAGCAGCCCTATGGGACAGGGGGCCATGAACACTGAAGCTTTCTTT.